The subject of this entry is one TCR beta chain. Antigen: not known. This CDR3 region has 16 residues. After removal of 0 bases from V and 8 bases from J, the junction contained 12 bases not matched to a gene. Germline assignment: CDR1 SGHRS and CDR2 YFSETQ. With 60 Vbeta and 13 Jbeta primers, the PCR was carried out. TCRdb's copy holds only in-frame clones and misses some; the assay was immunoSEQ multiplex PCR. The profile covers about 180,000 clones, with more than 65% appearing a single time and approximately 1.2% taken by the ten largest. The source of the sample is a study of cytomegalovirus exposure and HLA in healthy donors. As for the study in general: An earlier analysis found around 120 million unique TCR beta sequences from 150 million to 200 million T cells. In an early release, HLA-typed donors contributed roughly 85 million unique TCR sequences.

General study results and limits: TCR beta sequences reportedly predicted the HLA-A and HLA-B alleles of most subjects accurately. Analysis was carried out at a later point, and it linked a missense DCLRE1C variant to TCR beta V- and J-gene trimming.

This rearrangement joins TRBV5-1 to TRBJ1-1; TRBD1 matches at 8 bases. The sequenced sample was PBMCs. The sequence came from a girl aged 2 to 9 in good health and CMV-seropositive. The CDR3 reads CASSLAGQGRGLEAFF. CDR3 coding DNA: TGCGCCAGCAGCTTGGCCGGACAGGGTCGGGGGTTAGAAGCTTTCTTT.